The present entry profiles one T cell receptor (beta chain) with its context. The antigen is undetermined. The data belong to a study of cytomegalovirus exposure and HLA in healthy donors. With 60 Vbeta and 13 Jbeta primers, the PCR was carried out. The data were produced by immunoSEQ multiplex PCR, yet TCRdb's version contains in-frame clones alone and is incomplete. The sample consists of roughly 180,000 clones, roughly 80% of them appearing once. Study conclusions and caveats: A later analysis, which compared TCR beta chains of equal frequency, found the HLA-associated ones more clonally expanded. Serostatus for CMV was the only available immune exposure information. Reports credit the classifier with highly specific, highly sensitive diagnosis of cytomegalovirus status. Earlier analysis yielded a pattern in which most TCR beta V segments were productive about 87% or about 30% of the time.

There are 16 residues in the CDR3. Germline V gene data show CDR1 as MGHRA and CDR2 as YSYEKL. V was shortened by 0 bases and J by 6 bases, with 15 bases between the two germline ends. The sequencing sample was made of PBMCs. This chain connects TRBV4-1 to TRBJ2-1; D is possibly TRBD1 (6 bases). This TCR was sampled from a male donor in good health and CMV-seronegative. CDR3 region: CASSQEAGVGLNEQFF. For the CDR3, the DNA is TGCGCCAGCAGCCAAGAAGCAGGGGTAGGTCTCAATGAGCAGTTCTTC.